This TCR beta chain was sequenced in a study of beta chain features in type 1 diabetes. General study results and limits: Shorter TCRB CDR3s, moderately but significantly so, marked every one of the four CD4+ subsets in Type 1 diabetes patients. Naive, central memory and regulatory TCRB repertoires appeared more similar among patients than healthy donors.

V lost 6 bases and J lost 5; bases outside the gene matches: 8. The CDR3 contains 14 residues. CDR1 MNHEY and CDR2 SVGAGI come from the germline V gene. Expressed TCRB transcripts got sequenced, as all isolated RNA was reverse transcribed. Regulatory, naive and central memory T cell samples averaged approximately 3.4 million reads. The method was immunoSEQ multiplex PCR; TCRdb's version includes in-frame clones alone and lacks a portion of them. This sample carries about 650,000 clones, around an eighth of them seen once, and the ten largest clones take approximately 0.11%. In the case of this clone: Its specificity is unknown.

This clonotype was sampled from a man younger than 45 with type 1 diabetes. Material for sequencing was naive CD4+ T cells from blood. The chain uses TRBV6-5 and TRBJ2-5; 8 nucleotides match TRBD1. CDR3 amino acids: CASRPGTGAETQYF. In nucleotides, the CDR3 is TGTGCCAGCAGACCCGGGACAGGAGCGGAGACCCAGTACTTC.